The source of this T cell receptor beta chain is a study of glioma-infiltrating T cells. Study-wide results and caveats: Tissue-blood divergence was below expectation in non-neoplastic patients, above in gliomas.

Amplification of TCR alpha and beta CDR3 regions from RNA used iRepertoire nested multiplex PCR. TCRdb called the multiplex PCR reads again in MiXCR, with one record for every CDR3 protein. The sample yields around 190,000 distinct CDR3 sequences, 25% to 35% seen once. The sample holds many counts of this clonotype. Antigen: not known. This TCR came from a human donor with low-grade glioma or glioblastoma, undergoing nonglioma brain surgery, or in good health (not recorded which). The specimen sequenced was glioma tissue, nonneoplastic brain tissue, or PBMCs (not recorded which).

CDR3: CASSLNAAGVGETQYF. In DNA, the CDR3 is TGTGCCAGCAGTTTAAACGCGGCGGGAGTTGGAGAGACCCAGTACTTC. J is TRBJ2-5 and V is TRBV28; 7 bases map to TRBD2. The ends lost 2 bases at V and 4 bases at J; junction bases unmatched: 10. This CDR3 comprises 16 residues. CDR1 is MDHEN and CDR2 is SYDVKM in the germline V gene.